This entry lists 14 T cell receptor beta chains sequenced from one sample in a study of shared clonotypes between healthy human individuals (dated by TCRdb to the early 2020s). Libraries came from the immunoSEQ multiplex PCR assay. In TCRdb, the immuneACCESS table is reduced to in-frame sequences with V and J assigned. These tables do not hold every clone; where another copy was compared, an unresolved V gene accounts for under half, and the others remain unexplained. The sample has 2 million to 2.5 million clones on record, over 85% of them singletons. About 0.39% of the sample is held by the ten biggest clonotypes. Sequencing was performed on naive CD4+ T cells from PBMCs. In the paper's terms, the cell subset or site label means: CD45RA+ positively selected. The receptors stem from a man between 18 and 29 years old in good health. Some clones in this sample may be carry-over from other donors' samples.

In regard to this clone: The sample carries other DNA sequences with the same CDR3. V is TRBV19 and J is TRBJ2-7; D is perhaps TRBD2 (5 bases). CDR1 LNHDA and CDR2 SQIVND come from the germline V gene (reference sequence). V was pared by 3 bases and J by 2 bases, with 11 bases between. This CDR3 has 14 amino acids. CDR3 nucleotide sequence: TGTGCCAGTAGTATTTCCAGCGGCACCTACGAGCAGTACTTC. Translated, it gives CASSISSGTYEQYF.

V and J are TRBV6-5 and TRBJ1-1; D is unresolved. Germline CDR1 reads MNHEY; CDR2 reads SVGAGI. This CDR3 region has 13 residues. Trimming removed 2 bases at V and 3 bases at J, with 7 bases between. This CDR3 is CASSYEQYTEAFF. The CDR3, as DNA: TGTGCCAGCAGTTACGAACAGTACACTGAAGCTTTCTTT.

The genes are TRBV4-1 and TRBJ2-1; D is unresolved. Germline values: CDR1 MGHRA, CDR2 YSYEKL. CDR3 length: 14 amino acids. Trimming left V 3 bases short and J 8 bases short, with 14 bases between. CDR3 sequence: CASSHKPSVDEQFF. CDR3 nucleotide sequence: TGCGCCAGCAGCCACAAACCCTCAGTGGATGAGCAGTTCTTC.

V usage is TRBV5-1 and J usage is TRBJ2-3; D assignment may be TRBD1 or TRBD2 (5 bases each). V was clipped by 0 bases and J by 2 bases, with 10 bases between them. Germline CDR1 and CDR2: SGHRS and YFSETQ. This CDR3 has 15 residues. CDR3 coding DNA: TGCGCCAGCAGCTTGGGGGGGACGCACACAGATACGCAGTATTTT. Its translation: CASSLGGTHTDTQYF.

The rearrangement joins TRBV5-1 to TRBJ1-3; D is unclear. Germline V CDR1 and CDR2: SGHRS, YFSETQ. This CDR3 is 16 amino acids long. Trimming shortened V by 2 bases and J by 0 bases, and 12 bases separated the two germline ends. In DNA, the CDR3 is TGCGCCAGCAGCTTCTCCGCCGCCGGCTCTGGAAACACCATATATTTT. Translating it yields CASSFSAAGSGNTIYF.

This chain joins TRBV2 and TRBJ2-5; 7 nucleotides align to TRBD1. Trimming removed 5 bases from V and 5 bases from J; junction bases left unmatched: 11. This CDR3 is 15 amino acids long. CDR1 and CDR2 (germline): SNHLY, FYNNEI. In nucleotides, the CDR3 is TGTGCCAGCAGTCTTAACAGGGGTGGCGAGGAGACCCAGTACTTC. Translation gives CASSLNRGGEETQYF. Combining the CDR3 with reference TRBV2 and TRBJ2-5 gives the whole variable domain EPEVTQTPSHQVTQMGQEVILRCVPISNHLYFYWYRQILGQKVEFLVSFYNNEISEKSEIFDDQFSVERPDGSNFTLKIRSTKLEDSAMYFCASSLNRGGEETQYFGPGTRLLVL.

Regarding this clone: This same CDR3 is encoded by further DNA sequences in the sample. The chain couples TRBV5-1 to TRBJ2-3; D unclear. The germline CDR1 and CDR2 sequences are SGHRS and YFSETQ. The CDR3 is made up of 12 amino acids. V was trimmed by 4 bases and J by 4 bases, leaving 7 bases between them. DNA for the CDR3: TGCGCCAGCAGCCTCGTATCAGATACGCAGTATTTT. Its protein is CASSLVSDTQYF.

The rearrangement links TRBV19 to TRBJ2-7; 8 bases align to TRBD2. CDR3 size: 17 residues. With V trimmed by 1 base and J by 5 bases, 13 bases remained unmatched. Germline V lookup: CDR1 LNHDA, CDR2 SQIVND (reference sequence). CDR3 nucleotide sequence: TGTGCCAGTAGTATAGTCGGTAGCGGGATGATAGGCAACGAGCAGTACTTC. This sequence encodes CASSIVGSGMIGNEQYF.

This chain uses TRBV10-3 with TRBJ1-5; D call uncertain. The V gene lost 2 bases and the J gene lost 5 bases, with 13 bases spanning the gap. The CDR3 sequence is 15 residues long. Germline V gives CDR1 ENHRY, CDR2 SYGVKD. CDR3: CAISEARRGDQPQHF. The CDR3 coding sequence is TGTGCCATCAGTGAGGCCCGGCGGGGAGATCAGCCCCAGCATTTT.

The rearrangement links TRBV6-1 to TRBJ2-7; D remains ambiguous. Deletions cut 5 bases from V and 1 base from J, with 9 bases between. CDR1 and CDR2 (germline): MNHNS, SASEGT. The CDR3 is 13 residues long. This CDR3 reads CASSWGPSYEQYF. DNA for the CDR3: TGTGCCAGCAGTTGGGGTCCTTCCTACGAGCAGTACTTC.

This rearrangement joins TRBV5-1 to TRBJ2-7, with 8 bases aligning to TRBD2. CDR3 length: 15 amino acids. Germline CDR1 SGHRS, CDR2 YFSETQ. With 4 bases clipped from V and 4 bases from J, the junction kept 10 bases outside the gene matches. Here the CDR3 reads CASSPKRGGLYEQYF. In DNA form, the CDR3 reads TGCGCCAGCAGCCCAAAACGGGGGGGATTATACGAGCAGTACTTC. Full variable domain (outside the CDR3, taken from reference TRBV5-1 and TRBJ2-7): KAGVTQTPRYLIKTRGQQVTLSCSPISGHRSVSWYQQTPGQGLQFLFEYFSETQRNKGNFPGRFSGRQFSNSRSEMNVSTLELGDSALYLCASSPKRGGLYEQYFGPGTRLTVT.

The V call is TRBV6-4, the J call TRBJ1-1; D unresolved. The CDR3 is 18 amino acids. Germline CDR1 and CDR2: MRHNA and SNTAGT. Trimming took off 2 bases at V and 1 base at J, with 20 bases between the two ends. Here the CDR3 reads CASSDPRAVGGKNTEAFF. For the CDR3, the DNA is TGTGCCAGCAGTGACCCCCGGGCTGTAGGAGGGAAGAACACTGAAGCTTTCTTT.

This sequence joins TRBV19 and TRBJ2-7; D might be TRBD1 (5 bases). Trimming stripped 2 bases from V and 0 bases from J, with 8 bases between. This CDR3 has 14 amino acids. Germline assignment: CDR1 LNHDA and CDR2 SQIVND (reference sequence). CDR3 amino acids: CASSIKGSSYEQYF. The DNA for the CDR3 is TGTGCCAGTAGTATAAAGGGGTCCTCCTACGAGCAGTACTTC.

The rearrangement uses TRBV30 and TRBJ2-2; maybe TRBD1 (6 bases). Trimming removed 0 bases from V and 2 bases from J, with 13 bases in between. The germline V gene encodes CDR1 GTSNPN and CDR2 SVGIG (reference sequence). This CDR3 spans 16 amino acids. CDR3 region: CAWSVRWGRNTGELFF. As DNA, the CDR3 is TGTGCCTGGAGTGTACGGTGGGGGCGAAACACCGGGGAGCTGTTTTTT.